This T cell receptor beta chain derives from a study of blood T cell repertoires in COVID-19. On the study more broadly: Acute and convalescent COVID-19 specimens originated in the United States, Italy and Spain. The cDNA or gDNA used as material had been derived from T cells, B-cell-depleted T cells, or PBMCs.

This table comes from immunoSEQ multiplex PCR, and its TCRdb copy is limited to in-frame clones, with some not included. The table records a few hundred thousand clones, around 83% of them present only once. The V end was cut by 11 bases, the J end by 6 bases, with 7 bases between. The CDR3 spans 9 residues. Germline assignment: CDR1 SGHVS and CDR2 FNYEAQ. Sequences were obtained from peripheral blood. This chain joins TRBV7-6 and TRBJ1-1; D is undetermined. The receptor's source is a man in his fifties with active or convalescent COVID-19. The CDR3 coding sequence is TGTGCCGTAGAACCTGAAGCTTTCTTT. Protein sequence: CAVEPEAFF.